A selection of T cell receptor beta chains follows, all from one sample in a study of blood T cell repertoires in COVID-19. Libraries were prepared by immunoSEQ multiplex PCR; TCRdb keeps only in-frame clonotypes and omits some of them. The sample lists around 170,000 clones, approximately 83% occurring once. What was sequenced was peripheral blood. These receptors originate from a man between 65 and 85 years old who had recovered from COVID-19. The CDR3 runs from the conserved cysteine through the conserved F or W. D genes are given only for firm matches. Clone size is given for some rows only: seen once, a few or many times, or a class if the clone is expanded.

size	D	length	V	J	DNA	CDR3
NA	TRBD1	15	TRBV5-1	TRBJ1-6	TGCGCCAGCAGCAGGGGACAGCCCCTTAATTCACCCCTCCACTTT	CASSRGQPLNSPLHF
NA	NA	16	TRBV6-5	TRBJ2-5	TGTGCCAGCAGTTGGCCCCGCGGGTCGGACCAAGAGACCCAGTACTTC	CASSWPRGSDQETQYF
NA	TRBD2	12	TRBV18	TRBJ2-1	TGTGCCAGCTCCCCCGGGGAGGGCCCGCAGTTCTTC	CASSPGEGPQFF
NA	TRBD2	17	TRBV9	TRBJ2-1	TGTGCCAGCAGCGAGGGGACTAGCGGGAATACCTACAATGAGCAGTTCTTC	CASSEGTSGNTYNEQFF
NA	NA	15	TRBV5-1	TRBJ2-2	TGCGCCAGCAGCCCCGGGGGGCCTTCAACCGGGGAGCTGTTTTTT	CASSPGGPSTGELFF
once	TRBD1	15	TRBV3-1/TRBV3-2	TRBJ1-2	TGTGCCAGCAGCTCACCGGGACAGGGGTGGCATGGCTACACCTTC	CASSSPGQGWHGYTF
NA	TRBD2	14	TRBV2	TRBJ2-1	TGTGCCAGCAGTGAAGGGGTCCGGTCTAGCGGGACTTTCTTC	CASSEGVRSSGTFF
NA	TRBD1	15	TRBV6-5	TRBJ1-2	TGTGCCAGCAGTAAGGGACAGCCAGCTAACTATGGCTACACCTTC	CASSKGQPANYGYTF
NA	TRBD1	18	TRBV6-1	TRBJ2-6	TGTGCCAGCAGTGTAGGGGCGGACAGGATTTCTGGGGCCAACGTCCTGACTTTC	CASSVGADRISGANVLTF
NA	TRBD2	14	TRBV7-2	TRBJ2-3	TGTGCCAGCAGCACTAGCGGGATTCCCGATACGCAGTATTTT	CASSTSGIPDTQYF
NA	NA	13	TRBV5-5	TRBJ2-5	TGTGCCAGCAGCGCTGCGGATCAAGAGACCCAGTACTTC	CASSAADQETQYF
once	NA	13	TRBV7-2	TRBJ2-7	TGTGCCAGCAGCTTAACGAGAGACTACGAGCAGTACTTC	CASSLTRDYEQYF
NA	NA	14	TRBV29-1	TRBJ1-2	TGCAGCGTTCTAGGGGGGGCTCAGGGCTATGGCTACACCTTC	CSVLGGAQGYGYTF
NA	NA	15	TRBV19	TRBJ2-5	TGTGCCAGTAGTATAGGACTAGGGGTATTGGAGACCCAGTACTTC	CASSIGLGVLETQYF
NA	NA	12	TRBV19	TRBJ1-2	TGTGCCAGTAGTGTTCGTGACTTTGGCTACACCTTC	CASSVRDFGYTF
NA	TRBD1	16	TRBV9	TRBJ2-3	TGTGCCAGCAGCGATATGGGACAGGGGTACACAGATACGCAGTATTTT	CASSDMGQGYTDTQYF
NA	NA	14	TRBV10-3	TRBJ2-5	TGTGCCATCAGTGAGTGGAGGGAGGAGGGGACCCAGTACTTC	CAISEWREEGTQYF
NA	TRBD1	14	TRBV7-8	TRBJ1-2	TGTGCCAGCAGCTGGGGACAGGGCGACTATGGCTACACCTTC	CASSWGQGDYGYTF
NA	TRBD1	15	TRBV28	TRBJ2-7	TGTGCCAGCAGCCCAGGGGGATCTCCTCCCTACGAGCAGTACTTC	CASSPGGSPPYEQYF
NA	NA	14	TRBV6-1	TRBJ2-2	TGTGCCAGCAGTGACGGGATGAACACCGGGGAGCTGTTTTTT	CASSDGMNTGELFF
NA	NA	12	TRBV6-5	TRBJ1-5	TGTGCCAGCAGTTACCCCGAGGGGCCCCAGCATTTT	CASSYPEGPQHF
NA	NA	14	TRBV28	TRBJ2-1	TGTGCCAGCAGTCTGCCCCTTCAACAGGGATCGCAGTTCTTC	CASSLPLQQGSQFF
once	TRBD2	14	TRBV7-2	TRBJ2-5	TGTGCCAGCAGCCCGAGCGGGACCGGGGAGACCCAGTACTTC	CASSPSGTGETQYF
NA	TRBD1	15	TRBV28	TRBJ2-7	TGTGCCAGCAGTTCCCCCGGGACAGGTTCCTACGAGCAGTACTTC	CASSSPGTGSYEQYF
NA	TRBD1	15	TRBV11-2	TRBJ2-5	TGTGCCAGCAGTCAAACAGGGGGCGCGCGGGAGACCCAGTACTTC	CASSQTGGARETQYF
once	TRBD1	15	TRBV11-2	TRBJ2-3	TGTGCCAGCAGCCTGGGACAGGGGGCGGTTAATACGCAGTATTTT	CASSLGQGAVNTQYF
NA	NA	15	TRBV7-8	TRBJ2-2	TGTGCCAGCAGCTTACGAAGCGCGAACACCGGGGAGCTGTTTTTT	CASSLRSANTGELFF
NA	TRBD2	16	TRBV7-6	TRBJ2-3	TGTGCCAGCAGCTTGGGACTAGCGGAACCCAGGGATACGCAGTATTTT	CASSLGLAEPRDTQYF
NA	TRBD1	15	TRBV2	TRBJ1-6	TGTGCCAGCAGTGATTTTCGACAGGGGGGTTCACCCCTCCACTTT	CASSDFRQGGSPLHF
NA	NA	14	TRBV7-9	TRBJ2-7	TGTGCCAGCAGCTTGGATTCACAGTCCTACGAGCAGTACTTC	CASSLDSQSYEQYF
NA	TRBD2	16	TRBV5-1	TRBJ2-2	TGCGCCAGCAGCTTGGCCCCGGGACTAAACACCGGGGAGCTGTTTTTT	CASSLAPGLNTGELFF
NA	TRBD1	14	TRBV5-1	TRBJ1-2	TGCGCCAGCAGCTTGTTGGGACAGAACTATGGCTACACCTTC	CASSLLGQNYGYTF
NA	TRBD1	14	TRBV6-5	TRBJ1-1	TGTGCCAGCATGTCTCGGGACAGGGACACTGAAGCTTTCTTT	CASMSRDRDTEAFF
NA	TRBD2	14	TRBV9	TRBJ2-2	TGTGCCAGCAGCTTCCGGGGGGACACCGGGGAGCTGTTTTTT	CASSFRGDTGELFF
NA	TRBD2	15	TRBV9	TRBJ2-5	TGTGCCAGCAGCGTAGTATTCGGGGGGAGAGAGACCCAGTACTTC	CASSVVFGGRETQYF
NA	NA	15	TRBV4-3	TRBJ2-1	TGCGCCAGCAGCCAAGTTCAGGGTGGGTCACTGAGCCAGTTCTTC	CASSQVQGGSLSQFF
NA	NA	13	TRBV9	TRBJ2-5	TGTGCCAGCAGCGTAGCTACCCAAGAGACCCAGTACTTC	CASSVATQETQYF
NA	NA	14	TRBV6-6	TRBJ1-2	TGTGCCAGCACTTTATCACAGGGTTCCGGGGGCTACACCTTC	CASTLSQGSGGYTF
NA	TRBD1	15	TRBV19	TRBJ1-6	TGTGCCAGTAGATCCGGGACAGTCTATAATTCACCCCTCCACTTT	CASRSGTVYNSPLHF
once	NA	12	TRBV28	TRBJ2-1	TGTGCCAGCAGTTTACTTGGGCGTGAGCAGTTCTTC	CASSLLGREQFF
NA	NA	12	TRBV30	TRBJ1-1	TGTGGCCTGGAGGGACCGAACACTGAAGCTTTCTTT	CGLEGPNTEAFF
NA	NA	15	TRBV20-1	TRBJ1-6	TGCAGTGCTAGTCCTCAGGGCGGACCAAATTCACCCCTCCACTTT	CSASPQGGPNSPLHF
NA	NA	12	TRBV6-5	TRBJ2-7	TGTGCCAGCAGGTACACATCCTACGAGCAGTACTTC	CASRYTSYEQYF
NA	TRBD2	14	TRBV3-1/TRBV3-2	TRBJ2-1	TGTGCCAGCAGCCCCGGGACTAGCTACAATGAGCAGTTCTTC	CASSPGTSYNEQFF
NA	TRBD2	14	TRBV9	TRBJ2-7	TGTGCCAGCAGCTCCCGGGTAGAGCGGGGCGAGCAGTACTTC	CASSSRVERGEQYF
NA	NA	11	TRBV12-3/TRBV12-4	TRBJ2-3	TGTGCCAGCAGCCAGGGAGATACGCAGTATTTT	CASSQGDTQYF
once	NA	15	TRBV6-2/TRBV6-3	TRBJ2-7	TGTGCCAGCAGTTACTCAGGCGGAATTAACTACGAGCAGTACTTC	CASSYSGGINYEQYF
NA	TRBD2	15	TRBV7-9	TRBJ2-3	TGTGCCAGCAGTTACAGTAGCGGGGGCACAGATACGCAGTATTTT	CASSYSSGGTDTQYF
NA	TRBD1	16	TRBV28	TRBJ2-6	TGTGCCAGCAGACCCACCGACAGGGCTGGGGCCAACGTCCTGACTTTC	CASRPTDRAGANVLTF
NA	NA	12	TRBV11-2	TRBJ2-7	TGTGCCAGCAGCTTAGACAGCTACGAGCAGTACTTC	CASSLDSYEQYF
once	NA	13	TRBV27	TRBJ2-1	TGTGCCAGCAGTTTTACCGGGAACAATGAGCAGTTCTTC	CASSFTGNNEQFF
NA	TRBD1	14	TRBV7-8	TRBJ1-4	TGTGCCAGCAGCTTGGGACAGGGTGAGGAAAAACTGTTTTTT	CASSLGQGEEKLFF
NA	TRBD1	15	TRBV7-8	TRBJ1-5	TGTGCCAGCAGCTTAGCCCGGACAGGGGGTCAGCCCCAGCATTTT	CASSLARTGGQPQHF
NA	NA	13	TRBV28	TRBJ2-7	TGTGCCAGCAGTTTTCTTCCCCTCTACGAGCAGTACTTC	CASSFLPLYEQYF
NA	TRBD2	13	TRBV29-1	TRBJ2-7	TGCAGCGTGGAAGCGGGAGAGTCCTACGAGCAGTACTTC	CSVEAGESYEQYF
NA	TRBD2	14	TRBV19	TRBJ2-3	TGTGCCAGTAGATTAGCGGGTAACACAGATACGCAGTATTTT	CASRLAGNTDTQYF
NA	NA	14	TRBV10-3	TRBJ2-3	TGTGCCATCATGGGCGGGGATATGCCAGATACGCAGTATTTT	CAIMGGDMPDTQYF
NA	TRBD1	15	TRBV19	TRBJ1-1	TGTGCCAGTAGTACCAGGACAGGAGGTACCACTGAAGCTTTCTTT	CASSTRTGGTTEAFF